The entry below describes one T cell receptor beta chain. Its antigen is undetermined. Germline CDR1 and CDR2: MNHEY and SMNVEV (reference sequence). CDR3 length: 14 residues. V was shortened by 2 bases and J by 3 bases, with 8 bases between the two germline ends. Profiling relied on immunoSEQ multiplex PCR, and the TCRdb table lists in-frame clones only, not all of them. The sample has roughly 90,000 clones; over 85% are singletons. This record belongs to a study of T cell responses to AZD1222 COVID-19 vaccine. Study-wide findings and caveats: The span of vaccine-associated CD4 TCRs extended across spike, with dominance at 160-218 and 743-854. Just a handful of AZD1222 recipients were seropositive at baseline.

This specimen consisted of peripheral blood, obtained 28 days after the second AZD1222 dose. The V call is TRBV27, the J call TRBJ1-5, with D tentatively TRBD1 (6 bases). This sequence originates from an adult who received the AZD1222 COVID-19 vaccine. CDR3 sequence: CASSLGGANQPQHF. The CDR3 bases are TGTGCCAGCAGTTTAGGGGGGGCCAATCAGCCCCAGCATTTT.